Listed below are T cell receptor beta chains from one sample, sequenced in a study of T cells in Graves' hyperthyroidism and ophthalmopathy. TCRdb reprocessed the multiplex PCR reads via MiXCR and lists one record per CDR3 protein. The sample yields approximately 220,000 distinct CDR3 sequences, about 17% seen once. Sequencing was performed on blood. The origin of the receptors is a man aged 35-49 years with Graves' hyperthyroidism. Both conserved end residues are part of each CDR3. A D gene is named only where the DNA matches it firmly. Not all rows give a size; the values are once, few, many and, for expanded clones, a class.

clone_size,d_call,j_call,v_call,cdr3_aa,cdr3_nt
many,.,TRBJ2-7,TRBV3-1,CASSQRGTYEQYF,TGTGCCAGCAGCCAACGCGGAACCTACGAGCAGTACTTC
many,TRBD2,TRBJ2-4,TRBV11-2,CASSSTGTYEGRGKNIQYF,TGTGCCAGCAGTTCAACCGGGACGTACGAGGGGAGGGGCAAAAACATTCAGTACTTC
.,TRBD1,TRBJ1-2,TRBV18,CASSPDRDSYGYTF,TGTGCCAGCTCACCCGACCGGGACAGCTATGGCTACACCTTC
few,.,TRBJ1-6,TRBV6-2/TRBV6-3,CASRSGLAPLHF,TGTGCCAGCAGGTCAGGGTTGGCACCCCTCCACTTT
once,.,TRBJ2-5,TRBV11-2,CASSLGGDQYF,TGTGCCAGCAGCTTAGGGGGAGACCAGTACTTC
many,.,TRBJ1-1,TRBV5-1,CASSLGKNTEAFF,TGCGCCAGCAGCTTGGGCAAGAACACTGAAGCTTTCTTT
.,TRBD1,TRBJ1-6,TRBV20-1,CSAYRGGDSPLHF,TGCAGTGCTTACAGGGGAGGGGACTCACCCCTCCACTTT
many,.,TRBJ1-1,TRBV6-1,CASTKDSYGTEAFF,TGTGCCAGCACCAAAGACAGTTATGGAACTGAAGCTTTCTTT
many,.,TRBJ1-5,TRBV24-1,CATSAPGVHQPQHF,TGTGCCACCAGTGCCCCCGGGGTACATCAGCCCCAGCATTTT
.,.,TRBJ1-2,TRBV7-9,CASTKVEPGGYGYTF,TGTGCCAGCACCAAAGTGGAGCCAGGAGGCTATGGCTACACCTTC
.,TRBD2,TRBJ2-5,TRBV5-1,CASSLGPGRGETQYF,TGCGCCAGCAGCTTGGGCCCAGGGAGGGGAGAGACCCAGTACTTC
.,TRBD1,TRBJ1-1,TRBV12-5,CASGRDSVMNTEAFF,TGTGCTAGTGGGAGGGACAGTGTCATGAACACTGAAGCTTTCTTT
few,.,TRBJ1-3,TRBV7-9,CASSSVWEEVAGNTIYF,TGTGCCAGCAGCTCGGTGTGGGAAGAAGTCGCTGGAAACACCATATATTTT
many,.,TRBJ1-2,TRBV5-5,CASSNRANYGYTF,TGTGCCAGCAGCAACAGGGCTAACTATGGCTACACCTTC
many,.,TRBJ1-2,TRBV12-3/TRBV12-4,CASSFQSSYGYTF,TGTGCCAGCAGTTTTCAGAGTTCCTATGGCTACACCTTC
.,TRBD1,TRBJ2-7,TRBV24-1,CATSDSAGTGYEQYF,TGTGCCACCAGTGATTCGGCCGGGACAGGGTACGAGCAGTACTTC
many,TRBD2,TRBJ2-1,TRBV27,CASSSPWGGDNNEQFF,TGTGCCAGCAGTTCCCCCTGGGGGGGAGACAACAATGAGCAGTTCTTC
many,TRBD1,TRBJ1-6,TRBV18,CASSQDRATSPLHF,TGTGCCAGCTCACAAGACAGGGCCACGTCACCCCTCCACTTT
.,TRBD1,TRBJ2-4,TRBV25-1,CASSVTGTGRKNIQYF,TGTGCCAGCAGTGTAACCGGGACAGGCCGCAAAAACATTCAGTACTTC
.,TRBD2,TRBJ2-7,TRBV7-3,CASSPRLGLAGGEQYF,TGTGCCAGCAGCCCCCGGTTGGGACTAGCGGGAGGCGAGCAGTACTTC
many,TRBD1,TRBJ2-7,TRBV6-1,CASNRGTGKTHEQYF,TGTGCCAGCAATAGGGGGACAGGGAAGACCCACGAGCAGTACTTC
many,TRBD1,TRBJ1-2,TRBV5-1,CASSPGQQITYGYTF,TGCGCCAGCAGCCCGGGACAGCAAATTACCTATGGCTACACCTTC
many,.,TRBJ2-5,TRBV18,CASSPRQEETQYF,TGTGCCAGCTCACCTCGACAAGAAGAGACCCAGTACTTC
many,TRBD1,TRBJ1-4,TRBV28,CASSFQGASEKLFF,TGTGCCAGCAGTTTTCAGGGGGCGAGTGAAAAACTGTTTTTT
many,TRBD2,TRBJ2-1,TRBV2,CASSEDGAGAGEQFF,TGTGCCAGCAGTGAAGATGGAGCGGGGGCGGGTGAGCAGTTCTTC
many,TRBD1,TRBJ2-7,TRBV20-1,CRNRDRCTYEQYF,TGCAGGAACCGGGACAGGTGTACCTACGAGCAGTACTTC
.,TRBD2,TRBJ2-3,TRBV20-1,CSAPRGVGDDLQYF,TGCAGTGCTCCCCGGGGGGTCGGCGACGATCTGCAGTATTTT
few,.,TRBJ1-5,TRBV15,CATSRGGLSNQPQHF,TGTGCCACCAGCAGAGGAGGGCTTAGCAATCAGCCCCAGCATTTT
many,.,TRBJ1-1,TRBV28,CASSLSLTVGADTEAFF,TGTGCCAGCAGTTTATCCTTGACAGTTGGGGCCGACACTGAAGCTTTCTTT
.,TRBD2,TRBJ2-1,TRBV19,CASSKAGTTSYNEQFF,TGTGCCAGTAGTAAAGCCGGGACTACCTCCTACAATGAGCAGTTCTTC
many,TRBD2,TRBJ2-1,TRBV2,CARVGGGALYNEQFF,TGTGCCAGGGTTGGCGGGGGGGCCCTCTACAATGAGCAGTTCTTC
.,TRBD1,TRBJ2-5,TRBV7-3,CASSLEQGYQETQYF,TGTGCCAGCAGCTTAGAACAGGGGTACCAAGAGACCCAGTACTTC
many,.,TRBJ2-2,TRBV24-1,CATSDAGSAIGELFF,TGTGCCACCAGTGACGCGGGTTCCGCTATCGGGGAGCTGTTTTTT
medium-sized,.,TRBJ1-2,TRBV27,CASSFRPRLSGYTF,TGTGCCAGCAGTTTCCGACCCCGGTTGAGTGGCTACACCTTC
many,.,TRBJ2-5,TRBV6-5,CASSYSPQDQQETQYF,TGTGCCAGCAGTTACTCGCCGCAGGACCAACAAGAGACCCAGTACTTC
few,TRBD1,TRBJ2-2,TRBV18,CASSPDRGSHTGELFF,TGTGCCAGCTCACCGGACAGGGGTTCTCACACCGGGGAGCTGTTTTTT
many,.,TRBJ1-1,TRBV11-1,CASSSGTFLTEAFF,TGTGCCAGCAGCTCCGGGACATTTCTCACTGAAGCTTTCTTT
.,.,TRBJ1-1,TRBV7-9,CASAPPGGTGAFF,TGTGCCAGCGCCCCCCCTGGGGGCACTGGAGCTTTCTTT
.,TRBD2,TRBJ2-3,TRBV7-3,CASSRLAGGPATQYF,TGTGCCAGCAGCCGACTAGCGGGGGGGCCCGCTACGCAGTATTTT
few,TRBD1,TRBJ1-2,TRBV7-2,CASSRRDRGDGYTF,TGTGCCAGCAGCCGCCGGGACAGGGGCGATGGCTACACCTTC
few,.,TRBJ2-5,TRBV18,CASSPPEIRGTQYF,TGTGCCAGCTCACCACCGGAAATCCGGGGCACCCAGTACTTC
few,.,TRBJ1-5,TRBV7-9,CASSGIGGGNQPQHF,TGTGCCAGCAGCGGAATCGGAGGGGGCAATCAGCCCCAGCATTTT
.,.,TRBJ2-5,TRBV29-1,CSVEGQRTGPQETQYF,TGCAGCGTTGAAGGGCAACGAACCGGACCGCAAGAGACCCAGTACTTC
many,.,TRBJ2-4,TRBV3-1,CASSPMPLPQNIQYF,TGTGCCAGCAGCCCCATGCCACTACCTCAAAACATTCAGTACTTC
many,TRBD1,TRBJ2-7,TRBV10-3,CAIRTGGSYEQYF,TGTGCCATAAGGACAGGGGGCTCCTACGAGCAGTACTTC
few,.,TRBJ2-5,TRBV14,CASSQGNRGRLETQYF,TGTGCCAGCAGCCAAGGGAATCGGGGGAGGTTGGAGACCCAGTACTTC
many,.,TRBJ1-1,TRBV18,CASSSGGGTEAFF,TGTGCCAGCTCATCCGGTGGGGGGACTGAAGCTTTCTTT
few,.,TRBJ2-3,TRBV9,CASSRDSDTQYF,TGTGCCAGCAGCCGGGACTCAGATACGCAGTATTTT
many,.,TRBJ2-3,TRBV11-2,CASSFPGLDTQYF,TGTGCCAGCAGTTTTCCGGGGTTAGATACGCAGTATTTT
many,.,TRBJ2-1,TRBV2,CASSRQDNEQFF,TGTGCCAGCAGTCGACAGGACAATGAGCAGTTCTTC
many,.,TRBJ2-1,TRBV28,CASSLDGGYEQFF,TGTGCCAGCAGTTTGGATGGCGGGTATGAGCAGTTCTTC
few,.,TRBJ1-3,TRBV6-5,CASSYLRQKGVRDTIYF,TGTGCCAGCAGTTATTTGAGACAGAAGGGGGTACGGGACACCATATATTTT
few,.,TRBJ2-3,TRBV28,CASSVFNGDTDTQYF,TGTGCCAGCAGTGTATTCAATGGGGACACAGATACGCAGTATTTT
.,TRBD1,TRBJ2-7,TRBV6-1,CASSETGTGYEQYF,TGTGCCAGCAGTGAGACCGGGACAGGGTACGAGCAGTACTTC